Listed below are T cell receptor beta chains from one sample, sequenced in a study of blood T cells in healthy people across ages. MiXCR, applied by TCRdb to the 5' RACE reads, yields one record per CDR3 protein. Of roughly 1,800,000 distinct CDR3 sequences in the sample, approximately 50% were seen once. The sequencing input was blood. All receptors come from a middle-aged woman in good health. CDR3s include the opening cysteine and the closing phenylalanine or tryptophan. A D gene is named only where the DNA matches it firmly. Not every row has a clone size; where given, it reads once, few, many or a size class.

j_call d_call v_call clone_size cdr3_aa cdr3_nt
TRBJ2-5 TRBD2 TRBV20-1 - CSATSNSGGKETQYF TGCAGTGCTACCTCTAACAGCGGGGGCAAGGAGACCCAGTACTTC
TRBJ2-1 - TRBV10-3 few CAISEPADRNNEQFF TGTGCCATCAGTGAGCCGGCTGACAGAAACAATGAGCAGTTCTTC
TRBJ1-6 TRBD1 TRBV20-1 few CSAILDRLYNSPLHF TGCAGTGCCATACTGGACAGGCTCTATAATTCACCCCTCCACTTT
TRBJ2-3 TRBD2 TRBV3-1 - CASTRLAGADTQYF TGTGCCAGCACCCGACTAGCGGGGGCAGATACGCAGTATTTT
TRBJ1-2 - TRBV28 - CASSLSLGRRGYTF TGTGCCAGCAGTTTATCCCTTGGCCGGCGGGGCTACACCTTC
TRBJ2-1 TRBD2 TRBV7-8 - CASSLVAGGPRNEQFF TGTGCCAGCAGCTTAGTGGCGGGGGGGCCGAGGAATGAGCAGTTCTTC
TRBJ2-1 TRBD2 TRBV12-3/TRBV12-4 - CASIPRGSSYNEQFF TGTGCCAGCATCCCGCGGGGGAGCTCCTACAATGAGCAGTTCTTC
TRBJ2-7 - TRBV7-9 - CASSFNPYEQYF TGTGCCAGCAGCTTTAATCCCTACGAGCAGTACTTC
TRBJ2-7 - TRBV21-1 - CASSIPPDRKGYEQYF TGTGCCAGCAGCATCCCCCCGGACAGGAAAGGATACGAGCAGTACTTC
TRBJ2-7 TRBD2 TRBV29-1 - CSVEEVSGSYNEQYF TGCAGCGTTGAAGAGGTTAGCGGGTCCTACAATGAGCAGTACTTC
TRBJ1-2 - TRBV28 - CASSFLGKGDGYTF TGTGCCAGCAGTTTCCTGGGGAAGGGAGATGGCTACACCTTC
TRBJ1-2 - TRBV6-1 - CASMMDWFNYGYTF TGTGCCAGCATGATGGACTGGTTCAACTATGGCTACACCTTC
TRBJ2-3 TRBD2 TRBV20-1 - CSAREGIPSGGVIDTQYF TGCAGTGCTAGGGAGGGGATACCTAGCGGGGGGGTAATAGATACGCAGTATTTT
TRBJ2-7 TRBD1 TRBV12-3/TRBV12-4 - CASRRTGLDEQYF TGTGCCAGCAGGCGGACAGGGCTCGACGAGCAGTACTTC
TRBJ1-1 - TRBV5-1 - CASSLGWGAEAFF TGCGCCAGCAGCTTGGGGTGGGGAGCTGAAGCTTTCTTT
TRBJ2-1 - TRBV7-2 few CASSLKRDIALYNEQFF TGTGCCAGCAGCTTAAAAAGGGACATAGCCCTCTACAATGAGCAGTTCTTC
TRBJ1-2 - TRBV6-1 few CASLLTANYGYTF TGTGCCAGCCTGCTGACAGCTAACTATGGCTACACCTTC
TRBJ1-5 - TRBV6-1 - CASNDGNQPQHF TGTGCCAGCAACGACGGCAATCAGCCCCAGCATTTT
TRBJ2-1 TRBD2 TRBV28 - CASSLWVAGGRDEQFF TGTGCCAGCAGTTTATGGGTAGCGGGGGGGCGGGATGAGCAGTTCTTC
TRBJ2-1 TRBD2 TRBV20-1 few CSALGGGLYNEQFF TGCAGTGCCCTTGGGGGGGGACTCTACAATGAGCAGTTCTTC
TRBJ2-1 TRBD2 TRBV24-1 - CATSEPTSGSYNEQFF TGTGCCACCAGTGAACCGACTAGCGGTTCTTACAATGAGCAGTTCTTC
TRBJ2-1 - TRBV7-8 few CASSPAGTLDNEQFF TGTGCCAGCAGCCCCGCGGGGACCCTCGACAATGAGCAGTTCTTC
TRBJ2-3 TRBD2 TRBV6-2/TRBV6-3 few CASSPGTRVADTQYF TGTGCCAGCAGCCCCGGGACTAGAGTCGCAGATACGCAGTATTTT
TRBJ2-4 - TRBV10-2 - CASSEKGAGGWNIQYF TGCGCCAGCAGTGAAAAAGGTGCGGGTGGTTGGAACATTCAGTACTTC
TRBJ2-4 - TRBV20-1 few CSAKRQGRGTDIQYF TGCAGTGCTAAAAGACAGGGGAGGGGGACGGACATTCAGTACTTC
TRBJ2-1 TRBD1 TRBV5-1 - CASEDSSGGPYNEQFF TGCGCCAGCGAAGATTCGTCAGGGGGCCCCTACAATGAGCAGTTCTTC
TRBJ2-1 TRBD2 TRBV2 - CASSVGLAGGHKQFF TGTGCCAGCAGTGTGGGTCTAGCGGGGGGGCATAAGCAGTTCTTC
TRBJ2-7 - TRBV23-1 - CASSQATGFSYEQYF TGCGCCAGCAGTCAAGCTACCGGGTTCTCCTACGAGCAGTACTTC
TRBJ2-7 - TRBV3-1 - CASSLRGPEDEQYF TGTGCCAGCAGCCTCCGGGGCCCCGAGGACGAGCAGTACTTC
TRBJ2-1 TRBD2 TRBV7-6 - CASSGTIAGGPRNEQFF TGTGCCAGCAGCGGGACCATAGCGGGGGGGCCGAGGAATGAGCAGTTCTTC
TRBJ2-7 TRBD1 TRBV4-3 few CASSQGVGTASYEQYF TGCGCCAGCAGCCAGGGAGTCGGGACAGCCTCCTACGAGCAGTACTTC
TRBJ2-7 - TRBV15 few CATNGTPRDYEQYF TGTGCCACCAATGGGACTCCGAGGGACTACGAGCAGTACTTC
TRBJ2-5 TRBD1 TRBV28 many CASSRRQGETQYF TGTGCCAGCAGCCGCAGACAGGGGGAGACCCAGTACTTC
TRBJ1-6 - TRBV20-1 - CSASGDSPLHF TGCAGTGCTTCAGGGGATTCACCCCTCCACTTT
TRBJ1-5 - TRBV6-2/TRBV6-3 once CASSWGEEDQPQHF TGTGCCAGCAGTTGGGGGGAAGAGGATCAGCCCCAGCATTTT
TRBJ1-2 TRBD1 TRBV5-1 once CASTTSGRGHPNYGYTF TGCGCCAGCACAACTTCGGGGAGGGGGCACCCTAACTATGGCTACACCTTC
TRBJ2-7 TRBD1 TRBV29-1 - CSAKRGAGRTGSEQYF TGCAGCGCCAAAAGGGGGGCCGGGCGGACAGGGTCCGAGCAGTACTTC
TRBJ1-2 - TRBV6-6 - CASLSAGNYGYTF TGTGCCAGCCTTTCCGCAGGGAACTATGGCTACACCTTC
TRBJ2-5 TRBD1 TRBV27 - CATTVGTGIQETQYF TGTGCCACCACGGTCGGGACAGGGATCCAAGAGACCCAGTACTTC
TRBJ2-7 TRBD2 TRBV7-2 few CASSALAGTYEQYF TGTGCCAGCAGTGCGCTAGCGGGGACCTACGAGCAGTACTTC
TRBJ2-7 TRBD2 TRBV6-1 - CASSAKLAGNSYEQYF TGTGCCAGCAGTGCCAAACTAGCGGGGAACTCCTACGAGCAGTACTTC
TRBJ2-7 - TRBV6-2/TRBV6-3 - CASSSDRRTYEQYF TGTGCCAGCAGTTCGGACAGACGGACCTACGAGCAGTACTTC
TRBJ2-3 TRBD2 TRBV7-6 - CASSLDVTGGQRDTQYF TGCGCCAGCAGCTTAGATGTGACGGGGGGGCAAAGAGATACGCAGTATTTT
TRBJ2-5 TRBD1 TRBV5-5 - CASSTEGGSETQYF TGTGCCAGCAGCACCGAAGGGGGCTCCGAGACCCAGTACTTC
TRBJ2-7 - TRBV2 - CASSEAGVKGEEQYF TGTGCCAGCAGTGAAGCCGGAGTAAAAGGCGAAGAGCAGTACTTC
TRBJ1-2 TRBD1 TRBV6-2/TRBV6-3 - CASSYSRQGGNYGYTF TGTGCCAGCAGTTACTCGCGGCAGGGGGGAAACTATGGCTACACCTTC
TRBJ2-2 - TRBV7-9 - CASSPATNTGELFF TGTGCCAGCAGCCCCGCGACAAACACCGGGGAGCTGTTTTTT
TRBJ2-1 - TRBV10-3 few CAISEAGANHNEQFF TGTGCCATCAGTGAGGCAGGAGCCAATCACAATGAGCAGTTCTTC
TRBJ1-1 TRBD1 TRBV5-1 - CASSLRQGGNTEAFF TGCGCCAGCAGCCTACGACAGGGAGGAAACACTGAAGCTTTCTTT
TRBJ1-2 TRBD1 TRBV27 once CASSLDRDPAWNGYTF TGTGCCAGCAGTTTGGACAGGGATCCTGCCTGGAACGGCTACACCTTC
TRBJ2-1 - TRBV27 - CASSLNGDEQFF TGTGCCAGCAGTTTGAATGGGGATGAGCAGTTCTTC
TRBJ2-5 TRBD2 TRBV6-5 few CASSYGFPSGGFGSYNEQYF TGTGCCAGCAGTTATGGGTTTCCTAGCGGAGGGTTTGGATCATACAATGAGCAGTACTTC
TRBJ1-1 - TRBV6-4 - CASSAQGKAEAFF TGTGCCAGCAGTGCCCAGGGTAAGGCTGAAGCTTTCTTT
TRBJ2-7 TRBD1 TRBV28 - CATQGALSYEQYF TGTGCCACCCAGGGGGCGCTTAGCTACGAGCAGTACTTC
TRBJ1-2 - TRBV11-1 - CASSKDNVNYGYTF TGTGCCAGCAGTAAGGACAACGTTAACTATGGCTACACCTTC